The sequence of this TCR beta chain was determined in a study of T cells in Graves' hyperthyroidism and ophthalmopathy (dated by TCRdb to between 2017 and 2020). Some background on the complete study: Peripheral blood was collected at initial diagnosis, before any treatment. In addition, the study compared T-cell repertoires in thyroid tissue and in blood from six Graves' hyperthyroidism patients. The approximately 100 discovery patients were randomly divided into training and test sets at a 7:3 ratio. To identify TCR V-J signatures that set the groups apart, the researchers used a discovery cohort of 90 to 100 patients, made up of around 42 with Graves' ophthalmopathy and 55 to 65 with stable Graves' hyperthyroidism. An independent validation cohort of about 19 hyperthyroidism patients and about 15 patients who later progressed to ophthalmopathy tested prospective prediction of ophthalmopathy. After sampling, hyperthyroidism patients received methimazole starting at 30 mg daily, and ophthalmopathy patients received high-dose intravenous methylprednisolone. According to the paper, TCR Vbeta CDR3 sequencing was carried out on about 140 peripheral blood samples, which came from fewer than 50 ophthalmopathy, approximately 78 hyperthyroidism and approximately 17 progressor patients. Beyond this particular receptor, the publication reports: During validation, the model predicted progression to ophthalmopathy a median of about 5.9 months ahead of onset, with 60% to 71% sensitivity and 72.22% specificity. A model built on a 13 V-J signature distinguished ophthalmopathy from stable hyperthyroidism, reaching around 90% sensitivity and around 81% specificity in cross-validation and 80%/75% in testing. Most expanded thyroid clonotypes (frequency above 0.001) were also detected in blood, suggesting blood repertoires may reflect thyroid immune responses. No statistical method was used to fix the sample size in advance, and group allocation was not hidden from the investigators.

As for this clonotype: Its antigen remains undetermined. Nothing much larger sits one base from this clone, and base qualities are not available.

TCR beta CDR3 regions were amplified from RNA transcripts. A first-round RT-PCR of the TCR CDR3 used the HTBI primer set with the Qiagen OneStep RT-PCR kit. A second multiplex PCR round built the libraries, followed by size selection and purification. Libraries were sequenced paired-end with 100 bp reads on an Illumina HiSeq2000. From the authors' description of their analysis: SOAPnuke was used to process the raw data, removing reads that contained adapters or uncalled bases, had a mean Phred below 15, or lacked an exact match to the constant primer or identifier. High-quality paired reads were merged using COPE v1.2.5, and each unique nucleotide sequence was defined as a clonotype. MiTCR v1.1 was used to align the clonotypes against IMGT TRBV, TRBD and TRBJ reference segments. The analysis included only V-J combinations with a frequency above 0.0001, which together covered 99% to 99.2% of the repertoires. A TCS score was defined as the ratio of F50 (clonal expansion) to E x V (chaos), with BLOSUM62-based TCRdist applied between CDR3 peptides within each V-J. Welch's t-statistics and random forest reduced 500 to 550 V-J features to around 14, which were used in a naive Bayes classifier (R e1071). TCRdb trimmed public reads at Q25 via fastp, called clones via MiXCR and kept in-frame beta chains. CDR3 protein sequences are deduplicated, and each keeps its most common genes and DNA. TCRdb, not the authors, supplied the V and J calls. Present in this sample are some 740,000 distinct CDR3 sequences, 14% of which were seen just once. In total, the top ten clones hold about 10% of the sample.

Stable Graves' hyperthyroidism was defined as the absence of progression to ophthalmopathy over 18 months of follow-up. Hyperthyroidism patients were newly diagnosed, had a disease duration of under 2 months, and were aged 18 to 65 years. The study excluded patients with uncontrolled infections, other autoimmune diseases, pregnancy or lactation. Diagnoses were established on the basis of clinical symptoms, serum thyroxine and TRAb, thyroid ultrasound, and orbital computed tomography. PBMCs were separated from roughly 10 ml of fresh peripheral blood using Ficoll-Paque density gradient centrifugation. Trizol reagent was used to extract total RNA, and RNA quality was then checked on an Agilent 2100 Bioanalyzer. Deletion took 8 bases off V and 0 bases off J, with a span of 13 bases between the germline ends. The germline V gene sets CDR1 to SQVTM and CDR2 to ANQGSEA. There are 13 amino acids in the CDR3, from cysteine to phenylalanine inclusive. CDR3 DNA only is kept here, 39 bases in frame from base 1.

This TCR came from a woman in her late teens or twenties with Graves' hyperthyroidism. The sequence is built from TRBV29-1 and TRBJ2-5; D gene: possibly TRBD2, on 5 matching bases. The sample comprised blood. The DNA sequence is given as TGCAGCAGCCAAAGAGGGTACCAAGAGACCCAGTACTTC. Its translation is CSSQRGYQETQYF.